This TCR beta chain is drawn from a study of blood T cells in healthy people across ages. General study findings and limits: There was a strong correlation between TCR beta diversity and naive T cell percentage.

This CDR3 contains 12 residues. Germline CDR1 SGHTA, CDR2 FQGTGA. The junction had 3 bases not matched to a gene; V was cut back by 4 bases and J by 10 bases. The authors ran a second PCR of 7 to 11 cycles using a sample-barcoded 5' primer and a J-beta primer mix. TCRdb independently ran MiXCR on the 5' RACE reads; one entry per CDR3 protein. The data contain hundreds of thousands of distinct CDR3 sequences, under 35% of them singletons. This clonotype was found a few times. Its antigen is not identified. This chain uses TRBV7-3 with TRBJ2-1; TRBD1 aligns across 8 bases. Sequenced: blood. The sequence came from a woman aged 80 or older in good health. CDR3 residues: CASSSGQGEQFF. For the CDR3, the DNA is TGTGCCAGCAGCTCCGGACAGGGAGAGCAGTTCTTC.